This passage covers 13 T cell receptor beta chains from one sample sequenced in a study of T cell repertoires in cytomegalovirus infection. MiXCR was run by TCRdb on the reads, yielding one entry per CDR3 protein. The sample records 250,000 or so distinct CDR3 sequences, about a sixth being singletons. What was sequenced was CD8+ T cells from PBMCs. These receptors were collected from a human donor in good health (CMV status not recorded). Some clones in this sample may be carry-over from other donors' samples.

The V and J genes are TRBV14 and TRBJ1-1, with D possibly being TRBD1 (5 bases). The V gene's germline CDR1 is SGHDN and CDR2 FVKESK. The CDR3 spans 12 residues. Trimming shortened V by 1 base and J by 7 bases, and 7 bases separated the two germline ends. CDR3 protein: CASSQVDSEAFF. The CDR3 DNA sequence: TGTGCCAGCAGCCAAGTTGACAGTGAAGCTTTCTTT.

In its sample, this clonotype was seen many times. This chain uses TRBV25-1 with TRBJ1-1; no reliable D call. V was pared by 4 bases and J by 7 bases, with 10 bases between. Germline V gives CDR1 MGHDK, CDR2 SYGVNS. This CDR3 is 12 amino acids long. CDR3 nucleotide sequence: TGTGCCAGCAGTGTAGGAAAACATGAAGCTTTCTTT. The encoded protein is CASSVGKHEAFF.

The chain combines TRBV28 with TRBJ2-3, with D uncertain. V lost 6 bases and J 4 bases, leaving 23 bases between the germline ends. Germline V gene sequence: CDR1 MDHEN, CDR2 SYDVKM. The CDR3 spans 17 residues. CDR3 protein: CASSSMTRARWSDTQYF. The CDR3 nucleotides are TGTGCCAGCAGCTCGATGACCCGGGCGCGGTGGTCAGATACGCAGTATTTT.

This chain connects TRBV4-1 to TRBJ2-5, with 9 bases identical to TRBD2. The CDR3 has 17 amino acids. The V segment lost 0 bases and the J segment 4 bases; nucleotides outside the gene matches: 9. CDR1 is MGHRA and CDR2 is YSYEKL in the germline V gene. CDR3 protein: CASSQDPGGGAGETQYF. In DNA form, the CDR3 reads TGCGCCAGCAGCCAAGATCCTGGCGGGGGGGCCGGAGAGACCCAGTACTTC.

The chain recombines TRBV6-8 with TRBJ1-1, with a weak D call TRBD1 (5 bases). V was clipped by 6 bases and J by 3 bases, with 20 bases between them. The CDR3 runs to 16 residues. Per germline, CDR1 MNHGY and CDR2 SAAAGT. Written as DNA, the CDR3 is TGTGCCAGCAGCGGCAGGGAGGTTATAATGGACACTGAAGCTTTCTTT. Translating gives CASSGREVIMDTEAFF.

J is TRBJ2-3 and V is TRBV2; D may be TRBD2 (6 bases). The V and J ends lost 0 bases and 2 bases respectively, with 9 bases between them. CDR1 SNHLY and CDR2 FYNNEI come from the germline V gene. The CDR3 extends over 15 amino acids. The CDR3 DNA reads as TGTGCCAGCAGTGAAGCTAGCGGCTACACAGATACGCAGTATTTT. Its protein product is CASSEASGYTDTQYF. Combining the CDR3 with reference TRBV2 and TRBJ2-3 gives the whole variable domain EPEVTQTPSHQVTQMGQEVILRCVPISNHLYFYWYRQILGQKVEFLVSFYNNEISEKSEIFDDQFSVERPDGSNFTLKIRSTKLEDSAMYFCASSEASGYTDTQYFGPGTRLTVL.

V and J are TRBV12-3 or TRBV12-4 and TRBJ1-1; a weak D match, TRBD1 (5 bases). Trimming took off 6 bases at V and 8 bases at J, with 13 bases between the two ends. There are 12 residues in the CDR3. The CDR3 bases are TGTGCCAGCAGCCAATCGACAGTAGAAGCTTTCTTT. Its translation is CASSQSTVEAFF.

Ten or more counts support this clonotype. The chain employs TRBV7-2 and TRBJ2-7, with 9 bases matching TRBD2. The V gene end was trimmed by 5 bases and the J gene end by 2 bases; junction bases not matched to a gene: 10. Germline loops: CDR1 SGHTA, CDR2 FQGNSA. The CDR3 has 16 amino acids. Written as DNA, the CDR3 is TGTGCCAGCAGCCCAGTAGCGGGGGAACTACCCTACGAGCAGTACTTC. Protein product: CASSPVAGELPYEQYF.

On this clonotype itself: A much larger clonotype is one base distant, so this may be a read error. The chain joins TRBV7-9 to TRBJ1-4; tentative D call: TRBD1 (5 bases). The CDR3 contains 17 residues. Per germline, CDR1 SEHNR and CDR2 FQNEAQ (reference sequence). The CDR3 DNA sequence: TGTACCAGCAGCTTAGCTGTGATCAGGGACCCTAATGAAAAACTGTTTTTT. Protein: CTSSLAVIRDPNEKLFF. Combining the CDR3 with reference TRBV7-9 and TRBJ1-4 gives the whole variable domain DTGVSQNPRHKITKRGQNVTFRCDPISEHNRLYWYRQTLGQGPEFLTYFQNEAQLEKSRLLSDRFSAERPKGSFSTLEIQRTEQGDSAMYLCTSSLAVIRDPNEKLFFGSGTQLSVL.

This clonotype was recorded a few times. This chain links TRBV7-9 with TRBJ1-2; 7 bases fit TRBD1. Germline CDR1 is SEHNR and CDR2 is FQNEAQ (reference sequence). The CDR3 runs 17 residues. V gave up 4 bases and J gave up 4 bases; unmatched junction bases: 15. The CDR3 coding sequence is TGTGCCAGCAGCTCGCCAAAGCATGACAGGGAGGGCTATGGCTACACCTTC. Translated, it gives CASSSPKHDREGYGYTF.

Only a few counts were recorded for this clonotype. The V gene is TRBV7-3, the J gene TRBJ2-3; 7 bases map to TRBD2. The CDR3 totals 17 residues. V was clipped by 1 base and J by 1 base; unmatched bases: 8. Germline CDR1 and CDR2: SGHTA and FQGTGA. The CDR3 DNA reads TGTGCCAGCAGCTTAATTTCGAAGGGGAGGGGCACAGATACGCAGTATTTT. It codes for CASSLISKGRGTDTQYF.

The chain combines TRBV7-6 with TRBJ2-1; 9 bases are shared with TRBD1. The CDR3 is made up of 18 amino acids. Trimming cost V 3 bases and J 7 bases; bases outside gene matches: 16. The germline V gene has CDR1 SGHVS and CDR2 FNYEAQ. The CDR3 reads CASSFAPPGQGLFNEQFF. In nucleotides, the CDR3 is TGTGCCAGCAGCTTCGCACCCCCGGGACAGGGCCTTTTTAATGAGCAGTTCTTC.

V is TRBV18 and J is TRBJ2-1; 7 bases fit TRBD1. After removal of 6 bases from V and 0 bases from J, the junction contained 8 bases not matched to a gene. The germline V gene has CDR1 KGHSH and CDR2 LQKENI. This CDR3 comprises 16 residues. This CDR3 reads CASSPTGTVSYNEQFF. CDR3 sequence (DNA): TGTGCCAGCTCTCCTACCGGGACAGTCTCCTACAATGAGCAGTTCTTC.